Listed below are T cell receptor beta chains from one sample, sequenced in a study of blood T cell repertoires in COVID-19. TCRdb keeps only in-frame clones here, not all; method: immunoSEQ multiplex PCR. Among 80,000 or so clones listed, almost 85% were seen once. Sequences were obtained from peripheral blood. The receptors were sampled from a man older than 75 with acute or convalescent COVID-19. CDR3s include the opening cysteine and the closing phenylalanine or tryptophan. Each record gives: V gene, J gene, CDR3 protein.

TRBV5-8	TRBJ1-5	CASSLGRRRSNQPQHF
TRBV2	TRBJ2-1	CASSAGPRLAGGYGNEQFF
TRBV6-5	TRBJ2-3	CASSYGVRGSTDTQYF
TRBV2	TRBJ1-4	CASSTIQQGGEKLFF
TRBV6-5	TRBJ2-5	CASSHLQGAQETQYF
TRBV29-1	TRBJ1-2	CSVERSWGGYGYTF
TRBV25-1	TRBJ1-2	CASSEGQGNYGYTF
TRBV30	TRBJ2-7	CAWSVLGRSTYEQYF
TRBV7-3	TRBJ2-5	CASSLSGGTSEETQYF
TRBV7-9	TRBJ1-5	CASSLGTSNNQPQHF
TRBV3-1/TRBV3-2	TRBJ1-5	CASSQGAGNNQPQHF
TRBV15	TRBJ2-7	CATSRALRTGQRAKGEYEQYF
TRBV9	TRBJ2-3	CASSVDRAGVTDTQYF
TRBV6-1	TRBJ1-1	CASSERGLDTEAFF
TRBV7-3	TRBJ2-3	CASSRQGADTDTQYF
TRBV28	TRBJ1-5	CASSLKGGQPQHF
TRBV28	TRBJ2-6	CASSLLRDRVNVLTF
TRBV6-6	TRBJ2-7	CASTEGIEQYF
TRBV21-1	TRBJ1-5	CASSKVARQVTGNQPQHF
TRBV6-5	TRBJ1-1	CASNPGQAITEAFF
TRBV27	TRBJ2-1	CASSFRGSNEQFF
TRBV12-3/TRBV12-4	TRBJ2-7	CASSQRQVDEQYF
TRBV19	TRBJ2-3	CASGGAMDTQYF
TRBV5-4	TRBJ2-1	CASSPSGLAGQNEQFF
TRBV6-6	TRBJ1-2	CASSLLGQVYYGYTF
TRBV6-4	TRBJ1-1	CASSPPGQGITEAFF
TRBV10-2	TRBJ1-3	CASTPGDTSGNTIYF
TRBV28	TRBJ1-4	CASSAGTVNEKLFF
TRBV19	TRBJ2-1	CASSIATNNEQFF
TRBV6-6	TRBJ2-5	CASSYPGQGTTQYF
TRBV5-1	TRBJ2-5	CASSFEGRETQYF
TRBV10-3	TRBJ1-6	CAISESRTGNNSPLHF
TRBV10-3	TRBJ1-2	CATHRGYGYTF
TRBV19	TRBJ1-1	CASTFRGREMNTEAFF
TRBV6-5	TRBJ1-1	CASKPGMNTEAFF
TRBV19	TRBJ1-1	CASSTRDRGITEAFF
TRBV19	TRBJ1-5	CASSIGGREVVQPQHF
TRBV11-2	TRBJ1-3	CASSLDTGSSGNTIYF
TRBV27	TRBJ2-1	CASSPLRGSYNEQFF